These 4 T cell receptor beta chains originate from one sample sequenced in a study of radiation and T cells in renal cell carcinoma. Time point described: blood 4 weeks post-SBRT, at nephrectomy. The sample's treatment: 15 Gy SBRT to primary tumor, nephrectomy 4 weeks later. Generated by immunoSEQ multiplex PCR, the TCRdb table keeps only in-frame clones and is missing some. The table shows about 77,000 clones, with less than 90% occurring only once. The input for sequencing was blood, taken from a patient whose treatment included radiotherapy and nephrectomy. The receptors shown here come from a woman aged 55-69 years with renal cell carcinoma.

V and J are TRBV5-6 and TRBJ2-1; tentative D call: TRBD1 (6 bases). Germline V gene sequence: CDR1 SGHDT, CDR2 YYEEEE. V dropped 4 bases and J dropped 4 bases, with 12 bases sitting between them. The CDR3 totals 14 residues. The CDR3 sequence is CASSDRTAYNEQFF. For the CDR3, the DNA is TGTGCCAGCAGCGACCGGACAGCTTACAATGAGCAGTTCTTC. Drawing the rest from reference TRBV5-6 and TRBJ2-1, the complete variable domain is DAGVTQSPTHLIKTRGQQVTLRCSPKSGHDTVSWYQQALGQGPQFIFQYYEEEERQRGNFPDRFSGHQFPNYSSELNVNALLLGDSALYLCASSDRTAYNEQFFGPGTRLTVL.

V is TRBV19 and J is TRBJ2-1, with 9 bases identical to TRBD2. Germline CDR1 LNHDA, CDR2 SQIVND (reference sequence). After removal of 10 bases from V and 5 bases from J, the junction contained 18 bases not matched to a gene. The CDR3 loop spans 17 amino acids. CDR3 DNA: TGTGCCACCGCCTCCCCATTTCTAGCGGGATATGACAATGAGCAGTTCTTC. Its translation is CATASPFLAGYDNEQFF.

Here the CDR3 reads CSAGGGGGQPQHF. The CDR3 DNA reads as TGCAGCGCCGGAGGGGGCGGTGGGCAGCCCCAGCATTTT. The J gene is TRBJ1-5, the V gene TRBV29-1, with TRBD1 matching over 7 bases. The CDR3 spans 13 residues. The germline V gene has CDR1 SQVTM and CDR2 ANQGSEA. Germline trimming cut 7 bases from V and 7 bases from J; bases unmatched to any gene: 10. The whole variable domain, filled in from reference TRBV29-1 and TRBJ1-5, reads SAVISQKPSRDICQRGTSLTIQCQVDSQVTMMFWYRQQPGQSLTLIATANQGSEATYESGFVIDKFPISRPNLTFSTLTVSNMSPEDSSIYLCSAGGGGGQPQHFGDGTRLSIL.

The rearrangement links TRBV4-1 to TRBJ1-5; a weak D match, TRBD1 (5 bases). Germline lookup yields CDR1 MGHRA and CDR2 YSYEKL. The CDR3 spans 16 residues. Between the trimmed V and J ends, which lost 4 bases and 0 bases, there was a span of 13 bases. The CDR3 loop is CASSRGFGGSNQPQHF. The CDR3 region has the DNA TGCGCCAGCAGCCGGGGGTTCGGGGGTAGCAATCAGCCCCAGCATTTT.